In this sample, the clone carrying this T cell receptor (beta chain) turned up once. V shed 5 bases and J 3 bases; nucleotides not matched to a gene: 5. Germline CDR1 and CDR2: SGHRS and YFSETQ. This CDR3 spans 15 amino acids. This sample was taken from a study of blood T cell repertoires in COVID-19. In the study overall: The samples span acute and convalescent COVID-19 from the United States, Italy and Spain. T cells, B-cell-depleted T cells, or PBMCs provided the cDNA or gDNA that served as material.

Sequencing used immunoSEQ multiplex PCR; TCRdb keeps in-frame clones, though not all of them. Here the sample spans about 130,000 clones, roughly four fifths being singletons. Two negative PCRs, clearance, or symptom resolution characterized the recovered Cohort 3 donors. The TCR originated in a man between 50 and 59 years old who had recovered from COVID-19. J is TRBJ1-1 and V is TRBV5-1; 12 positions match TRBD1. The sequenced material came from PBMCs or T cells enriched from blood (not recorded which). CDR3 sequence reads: CASSGGQGADTEAFF. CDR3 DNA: TGCGCCAGCAGTGGGGGACAGGGGGCCGACACTGAAGCTTTCTTT. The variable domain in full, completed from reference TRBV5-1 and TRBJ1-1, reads KAGVTQTPRYLIKTRGQQVTLSCSPISGHRSVSWYQQTPGQGLQFLFEYFSETQRNKGNFPGRFSGRQFSNSRSEMNVSTLELGDSALYLCASSGGQGADTEAFFGQGTRLTVV.